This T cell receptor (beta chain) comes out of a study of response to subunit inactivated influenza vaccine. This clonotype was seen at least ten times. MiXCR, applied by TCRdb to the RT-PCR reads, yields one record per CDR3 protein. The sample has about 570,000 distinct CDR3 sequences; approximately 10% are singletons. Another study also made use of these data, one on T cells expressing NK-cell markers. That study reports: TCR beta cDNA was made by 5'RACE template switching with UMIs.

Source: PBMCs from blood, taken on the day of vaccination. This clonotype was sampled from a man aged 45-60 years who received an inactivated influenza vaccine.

In DNA form, the CDR3 reads TGCGCCAGCAGCCAATTCCGGATCGGACCCAACCGACAGTATTTT. It encodes CASSQFRIGPNRQYF. The rearrangement joins TRBV4-1 to TRBJ2-3; D gene uncertain. Germline CDR1 MGHRA, CDR2 YSYEKL. The CDR3 length is 15 residues. The ends were cut back, 2 bases at V and 12 bases at J, with 21 bases in the middle.